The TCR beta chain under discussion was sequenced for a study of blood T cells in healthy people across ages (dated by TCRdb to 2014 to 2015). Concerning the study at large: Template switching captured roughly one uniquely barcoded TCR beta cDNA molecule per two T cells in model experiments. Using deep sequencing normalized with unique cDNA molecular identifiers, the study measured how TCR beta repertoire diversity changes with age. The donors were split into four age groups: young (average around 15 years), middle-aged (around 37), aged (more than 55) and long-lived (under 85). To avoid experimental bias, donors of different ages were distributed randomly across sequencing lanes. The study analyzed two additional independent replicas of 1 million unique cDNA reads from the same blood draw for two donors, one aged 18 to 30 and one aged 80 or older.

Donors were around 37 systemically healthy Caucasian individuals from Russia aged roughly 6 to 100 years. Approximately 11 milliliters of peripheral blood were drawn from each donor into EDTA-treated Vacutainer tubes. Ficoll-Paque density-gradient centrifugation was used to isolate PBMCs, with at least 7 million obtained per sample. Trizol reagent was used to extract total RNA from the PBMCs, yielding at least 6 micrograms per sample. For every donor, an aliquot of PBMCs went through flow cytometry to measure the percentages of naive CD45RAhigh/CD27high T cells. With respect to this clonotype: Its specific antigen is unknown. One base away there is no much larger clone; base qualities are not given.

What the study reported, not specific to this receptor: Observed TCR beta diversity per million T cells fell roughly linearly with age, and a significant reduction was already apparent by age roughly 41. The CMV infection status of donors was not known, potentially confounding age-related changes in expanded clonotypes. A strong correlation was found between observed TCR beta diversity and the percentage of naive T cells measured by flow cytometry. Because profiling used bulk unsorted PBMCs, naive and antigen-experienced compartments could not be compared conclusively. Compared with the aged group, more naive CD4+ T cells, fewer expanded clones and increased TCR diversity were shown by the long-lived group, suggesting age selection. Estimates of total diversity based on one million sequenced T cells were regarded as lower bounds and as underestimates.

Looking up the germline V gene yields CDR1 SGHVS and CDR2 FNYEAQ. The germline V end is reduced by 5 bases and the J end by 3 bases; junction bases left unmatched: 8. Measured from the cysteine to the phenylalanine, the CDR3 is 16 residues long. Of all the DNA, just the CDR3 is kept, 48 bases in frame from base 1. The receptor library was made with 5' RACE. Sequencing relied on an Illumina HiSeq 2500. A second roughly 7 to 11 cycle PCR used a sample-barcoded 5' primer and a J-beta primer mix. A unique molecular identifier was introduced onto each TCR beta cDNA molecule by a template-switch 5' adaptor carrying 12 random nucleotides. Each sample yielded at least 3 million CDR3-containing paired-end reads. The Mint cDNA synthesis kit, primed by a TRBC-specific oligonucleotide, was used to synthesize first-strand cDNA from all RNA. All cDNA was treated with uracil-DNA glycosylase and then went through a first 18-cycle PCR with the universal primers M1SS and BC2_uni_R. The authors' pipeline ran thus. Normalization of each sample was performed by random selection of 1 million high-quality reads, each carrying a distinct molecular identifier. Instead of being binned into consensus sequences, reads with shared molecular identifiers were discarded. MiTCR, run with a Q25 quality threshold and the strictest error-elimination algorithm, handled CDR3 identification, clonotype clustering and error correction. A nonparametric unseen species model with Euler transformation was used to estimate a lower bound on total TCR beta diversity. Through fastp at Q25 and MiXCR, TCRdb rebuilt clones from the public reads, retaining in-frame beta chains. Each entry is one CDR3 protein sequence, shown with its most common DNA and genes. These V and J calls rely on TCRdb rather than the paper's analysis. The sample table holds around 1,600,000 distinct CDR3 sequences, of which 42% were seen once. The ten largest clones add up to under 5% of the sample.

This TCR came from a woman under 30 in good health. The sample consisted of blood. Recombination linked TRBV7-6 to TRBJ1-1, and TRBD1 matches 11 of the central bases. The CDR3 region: CASSRWTGGADTEAFF. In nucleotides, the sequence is TGTGCCAGCAGCCGATGGACAGGGGGCGCGGACACTGAAGCTTTCTTT. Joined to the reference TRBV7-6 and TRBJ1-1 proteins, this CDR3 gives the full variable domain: GAGVSQSPRYKVTKRGQDVALRCDPISGHVSLYWYRQALGQGPEFLTYFNYEAQQDKSGLPNDRFSAERPEGSISTLTIQRTEQRDSAMYRCASSRWTGGADTEAFFGQGTRLTVV.